This T cell receptor (beta chain) derives from a study of T cells in women clearing cervical HPV infection listed by TCRdb under 2018. With respect to the entire study: The cases were about two dozen women with histologically confirmed HPV16-related CIN3 or worse, and 2 of those women had invasive cancers. The 25 or so controls were women who cleared a single incident HPV16 infection within 12 months without developing precancer or cancer. Case blood was taken at the visit when the lesion was first identified, whereas control blood was taken when infection was no longer detected. Among cases, blood sampling came a median of roughly 150 days after lesion detection, with an interquartile range of roughly 85 to 220 days. Since HLA typing was available for only a few women, HLA type could not be ruled out as a confounder. Nested within Costa Rica's Guanacaste HPV Natural History Study, an exploratory proof-of-principle case-control study compared TCR repertoires across cervical HPV16 outcomes. Cases and controls were matched on age within five years and on year of sample collection. Cases had a median age of roughly 35 years compared with 38 for controls, and baseline characteristics showed no significant differences between the groups. In the parent cohort, 9,500 to 13,000 women aged 18 or older were enrolled in Guanacaste, Costa Rica, during about 1993 to 1994 and then followed for less than 8 years. Quality controls consisted of five blinded duplicates per group, for a total of roughly 60 samples made up of about 50 participants and roughly ten replicates.

Every participant had a single incident cervical HPV16 infection, and women with prevalent HPV16 infections were excluded. Cervical HPV DNA was detected by MY09/MY11 PCR and genotyped by dot-blot hybridization. Roughly 15 mL of heparinized blood were centrifuged, and the buffy coat was aliquoted, frozen at -30°C, then stored at -80°C. QIAGEN kits were used to extract genomic DNA from buffy coat specimens. A remark on this clone: Its antigen specificity is not known. The CDR3 end lies 3 residues beyond the end of the read and is filled in from the germline J gene.

Looking up the germline V gene yields CDR1 SGHRS and CDR2 YFSETQ. Inclusive of the bounding cysteine and phenylalanine, the CDR3 is 18 residues long. The DNA shown is the part of the CDR3 that was read: 45 bases, in frame from base 1. Using the immunoSEQ assay, multiplex PCR amplified TCR beta CDR3 regions from an average of around 1.2 ug of genomic DNA per sample. Primer bias was corrected in the assay by using a complete synthetic TCR repertoire to establish an amplification baseline. The amplicons were sequenced using the Illumina platform. The authors' analysis ran thus. Sequences were error-corrected by clustering with frequency ratios and a modified nearest-neighbor algorithm and were then analyzed in the immunoSEQ Analyzer with IMGT gene definitions. At each rarefaction depth, TCR richness and evenness were averaged over 20 rarefaction repeats, and samples with fewer sequences than the depth were excluded. Wilcoxon rank sum tests with FDR correction were used to compare relative abundances of V, D and J genes between the groups. For the blinded duplicates, the intraclass correlation was 95% to 96% for TCR richness and averaged about 75% across about 70 gene segments. TCRdb re-hosts the immuneACCESS table, in-frame sequences only. Its copies lack some clones; in the studies checked, an unresolved V gene accounts for under half of them, and the cause for the rest is not known. Clone size and V and J calls were adopted from that table, with D and trimming inferred from the DNA. This sample's table contains about 20,000 clones. The ten biggest clones cover roughly an eighth of the sample.

Study-level results and caveats: TCR repertoire richness was significantly higher in CIN3+ cases than in controls across sequencing depths, while evenness did not differ. Random forest classifiers that combined richness and V gene abundances separated cases from controls with an estimated AUC of 0.83. Because the number of T cells in each sample was unknown, differences in richness could reflect differing T-cell content rather than repertoire biology. Cases had lower TRBV6-7 relative abundance than controls (approximately 0.11% versus 0.16%; Bonferroni P = 0.0008). Whether associations preceded infection or resulted from infection could not be shown with the cross-sectional design, and effector/memory subsets and HPV-specific T cells were not isolated.

Input material: blood buffy coat. This TCR derives from a woman aged 18 to 75 with a cervical HPV16 infection that either progressed to CIN3+ or cleared (not recorded which). The sequence joins TRBV5-1 to TRBJ2-3; TRBD2 is possibly the D segment (6 matching bases). The sequenced part of the CDR3 DNA is TGCGCCAGCAGCACCTGGAAGGGGAGAGGGGTGACGGGAGAGACG. The encoded protein is CASSTWKGRGVTGET. The entire CDR3 protein reads CASSTWKGRGVTGETQYF.